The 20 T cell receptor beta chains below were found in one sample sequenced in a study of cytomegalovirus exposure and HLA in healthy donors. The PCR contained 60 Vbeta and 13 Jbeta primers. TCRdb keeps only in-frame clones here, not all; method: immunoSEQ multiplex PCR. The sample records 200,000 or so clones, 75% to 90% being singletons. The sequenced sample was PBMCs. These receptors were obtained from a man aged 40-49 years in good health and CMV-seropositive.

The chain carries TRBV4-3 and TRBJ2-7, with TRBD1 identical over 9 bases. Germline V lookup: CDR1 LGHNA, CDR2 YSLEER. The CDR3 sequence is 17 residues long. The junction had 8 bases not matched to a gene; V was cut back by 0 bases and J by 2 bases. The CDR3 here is CASSQESTGTGTYEQYF. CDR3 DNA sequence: TGCGCCAGCAGCCAAGAGAGTACCGGGACAGGGACCTACGAGCAGTACTTC.

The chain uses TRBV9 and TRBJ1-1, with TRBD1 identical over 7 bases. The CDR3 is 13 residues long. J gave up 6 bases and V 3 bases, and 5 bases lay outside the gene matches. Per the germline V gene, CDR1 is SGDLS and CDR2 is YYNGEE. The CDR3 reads CASSARDSPEAFF. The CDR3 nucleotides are TGTGCCAGCAGCGCAAGGGACAGCCCTGAAGCTTTCTTT.

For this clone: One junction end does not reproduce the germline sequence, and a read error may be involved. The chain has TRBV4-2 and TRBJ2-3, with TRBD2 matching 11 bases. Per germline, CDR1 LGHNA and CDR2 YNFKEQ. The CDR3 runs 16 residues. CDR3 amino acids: CASGQEVAGGTDTQYF. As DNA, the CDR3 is TGTGCCAGCGGCCAGGAAGTAGCGGGAGGGACAGATACGCAGTATTTT.

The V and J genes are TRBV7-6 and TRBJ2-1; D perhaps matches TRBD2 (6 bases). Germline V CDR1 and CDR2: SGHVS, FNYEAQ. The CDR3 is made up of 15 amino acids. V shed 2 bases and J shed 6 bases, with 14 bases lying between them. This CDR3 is CASSLTLGGVNEQFF. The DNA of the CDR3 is TGTGCCAGCAGCTTAACTCTAGGAGGGGTCAATGAGCAGTTCTTC.

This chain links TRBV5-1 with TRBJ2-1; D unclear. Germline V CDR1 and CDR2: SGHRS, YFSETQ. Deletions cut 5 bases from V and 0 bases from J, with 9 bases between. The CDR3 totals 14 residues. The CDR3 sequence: CASSYSGSYNEQFF. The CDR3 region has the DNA TGCGCCAGCAGTTACTCGGGCTCCTACAATGAGCAGTTCTTC.

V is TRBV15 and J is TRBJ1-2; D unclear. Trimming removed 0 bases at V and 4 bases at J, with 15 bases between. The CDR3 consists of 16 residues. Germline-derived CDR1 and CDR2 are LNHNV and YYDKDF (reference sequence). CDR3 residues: CATSRDRAYPTYGYTF. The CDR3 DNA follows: TGTGCCACCAGCAGAGATCGAGCATACCCTACCTATGGCTACACCTTC.

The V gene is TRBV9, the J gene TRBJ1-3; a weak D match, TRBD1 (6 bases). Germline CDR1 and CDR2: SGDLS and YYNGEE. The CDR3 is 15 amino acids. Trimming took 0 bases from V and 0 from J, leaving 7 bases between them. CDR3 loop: CASSVATGSGNTIYF. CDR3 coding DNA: TGTGCCAGCAGCGTAGCGACAGGCTCTGGAAACACCATATATTTT.

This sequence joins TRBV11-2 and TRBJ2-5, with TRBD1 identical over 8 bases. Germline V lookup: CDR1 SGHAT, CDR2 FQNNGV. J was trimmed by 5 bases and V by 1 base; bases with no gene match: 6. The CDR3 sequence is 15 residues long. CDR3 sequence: CASSLGDRGGETQYF. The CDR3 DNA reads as TGTGCCAGCAGCTTAGGTGACAGGGGCGGGGAGACCCAGTACTTC.

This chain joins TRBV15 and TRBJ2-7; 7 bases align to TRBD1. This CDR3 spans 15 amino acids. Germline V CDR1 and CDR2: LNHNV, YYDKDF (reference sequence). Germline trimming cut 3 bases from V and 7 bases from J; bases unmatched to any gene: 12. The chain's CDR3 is CATSSNTVGGREQYF. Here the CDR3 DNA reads TGTGCCACCAGCAGTAATACGGTAGGGGGCCGAGAGCAGTACTTC.

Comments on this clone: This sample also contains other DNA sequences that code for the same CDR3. The CDR3: CAWSVDRGYEQYF. CDR3 in DNA: TGTGCCTGGAGTGTAGACAGGGGCTACGAGCAGTACTTC. This chain links TRBV30 with TRBJ2-7; 8 nucleotides agree with TRBD1. V was pared by 0 bases and J by 3 bases, with 1 base of the junction left unmatched. This CDR3 is 13 amino acids long. The germline V gene has CDR1 GTSNPN and CDR2 SVGIG (reference sequence).

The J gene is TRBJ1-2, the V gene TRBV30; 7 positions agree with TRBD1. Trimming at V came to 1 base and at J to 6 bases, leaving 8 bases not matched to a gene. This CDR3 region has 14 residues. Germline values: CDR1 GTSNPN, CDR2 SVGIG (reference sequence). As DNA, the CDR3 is TGTGCCTGGAGTGAAGTAGGGGGCCGGGATGGCTACACCTTC. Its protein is CAWSEVGGRDGYTF.

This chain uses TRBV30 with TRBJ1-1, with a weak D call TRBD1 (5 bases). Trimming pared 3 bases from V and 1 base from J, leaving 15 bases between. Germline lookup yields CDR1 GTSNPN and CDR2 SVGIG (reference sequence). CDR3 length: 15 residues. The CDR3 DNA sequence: TGTGCCTGGAGGAGGCGGGGGTTGAGGAACACTGAAGCTTTCTTT. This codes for CAWRRRGLRNTEAFF.

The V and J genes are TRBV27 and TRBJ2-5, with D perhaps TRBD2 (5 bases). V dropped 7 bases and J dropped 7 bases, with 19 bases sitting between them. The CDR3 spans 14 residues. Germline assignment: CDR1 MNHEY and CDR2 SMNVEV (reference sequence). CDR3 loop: CASTGGGTGVTQYF. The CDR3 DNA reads TGTGCCAGCACCGGAGGTGGTACCGGAGTGACCCAGTACTTC.

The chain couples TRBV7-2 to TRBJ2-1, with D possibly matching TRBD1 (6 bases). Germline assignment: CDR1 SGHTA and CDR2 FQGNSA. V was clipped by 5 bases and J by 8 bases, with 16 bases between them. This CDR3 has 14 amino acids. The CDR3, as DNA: TGTGCCAGCAGCCTACCACAGGGATATTATGAGCAGTTCTTC. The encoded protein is CASSLPQGYYEQFF.

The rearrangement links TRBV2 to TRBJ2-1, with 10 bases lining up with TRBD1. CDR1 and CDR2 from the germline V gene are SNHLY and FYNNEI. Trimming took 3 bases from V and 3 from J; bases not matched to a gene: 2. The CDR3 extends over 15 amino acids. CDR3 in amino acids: CASSEGTGVYNEQFF. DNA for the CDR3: TGTGCCAGCAGTGAGGGGACAGGGGTCTACAATGAGCAGTTCTTC.

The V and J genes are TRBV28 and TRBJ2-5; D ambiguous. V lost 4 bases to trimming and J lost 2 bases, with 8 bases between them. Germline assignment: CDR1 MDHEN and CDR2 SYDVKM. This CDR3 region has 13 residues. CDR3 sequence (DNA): TGTGCCAGCAGTTCTCCACAGCAAGAGACCCAGTACTTC. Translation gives CASSSPQQETQYF. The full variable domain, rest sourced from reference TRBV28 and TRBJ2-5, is DVKVTQSSRYLVKRTGEKVFLECVQDMDHENMFWYRQDPGLGLRLIYFSYDVKMKEKGDIPEGYSVSREKKERFSLILESASTNQTSMYLCASSSPQQETQYFGPGTRLLVL.

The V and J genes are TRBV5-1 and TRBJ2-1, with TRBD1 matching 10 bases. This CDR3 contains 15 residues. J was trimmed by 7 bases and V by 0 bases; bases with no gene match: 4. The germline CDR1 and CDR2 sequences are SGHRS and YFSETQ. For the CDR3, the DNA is TGCGCCAGCAGCTTGGGACAGGGGGCATGGAATGAGCAGTTCTTC. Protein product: CASSLGQGAWNEQFF.

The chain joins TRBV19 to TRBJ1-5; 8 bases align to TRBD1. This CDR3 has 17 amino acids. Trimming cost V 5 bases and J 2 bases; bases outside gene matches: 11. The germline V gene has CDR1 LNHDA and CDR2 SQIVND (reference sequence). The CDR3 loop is CASSALQGAVGNQPQHF. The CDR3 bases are TGTGCCAGTAGTGCACTTCAGGGGGCGGTGGGCAATCAGCCCCAGCATTTT.

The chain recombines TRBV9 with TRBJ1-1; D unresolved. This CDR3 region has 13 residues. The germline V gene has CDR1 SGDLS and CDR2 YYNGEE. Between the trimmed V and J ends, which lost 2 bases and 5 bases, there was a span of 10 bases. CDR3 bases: TGTGCCAGCAGCGTTGGCGGGATAACTGAAGCTTTCTTT. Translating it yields CASSVGGITEAFF. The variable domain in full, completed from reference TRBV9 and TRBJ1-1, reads DSGVTQTPKHLITATGQRVTLRCSPRSGDLSVYWYQQSLDQGLQFLIQYYNGEERAKGNILERFSAQQFPDLHSELNLSSLELGDSALYFCASSVGGITEAFFGQGTRLTVV.

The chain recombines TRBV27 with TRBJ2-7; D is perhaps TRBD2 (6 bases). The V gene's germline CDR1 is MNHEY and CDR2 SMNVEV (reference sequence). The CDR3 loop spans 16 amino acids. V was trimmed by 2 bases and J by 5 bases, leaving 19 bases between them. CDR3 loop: CASSLGLGGGIDEQYF. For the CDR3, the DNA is TGTGCCAGCAGTTTAGGCTTGGGAGGAGGGATCGACGAGCAGTACTTC.